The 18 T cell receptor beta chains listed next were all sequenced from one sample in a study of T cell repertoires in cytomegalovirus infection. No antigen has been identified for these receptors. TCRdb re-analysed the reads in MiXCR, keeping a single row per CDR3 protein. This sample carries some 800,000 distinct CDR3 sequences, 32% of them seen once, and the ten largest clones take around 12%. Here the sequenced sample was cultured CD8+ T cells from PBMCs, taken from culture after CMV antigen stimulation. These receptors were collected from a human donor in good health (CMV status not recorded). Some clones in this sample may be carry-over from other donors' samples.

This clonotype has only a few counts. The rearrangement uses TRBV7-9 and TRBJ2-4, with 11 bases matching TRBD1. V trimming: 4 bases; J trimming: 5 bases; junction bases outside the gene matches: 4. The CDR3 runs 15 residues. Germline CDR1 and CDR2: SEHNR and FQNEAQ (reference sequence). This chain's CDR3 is CASSYGTGGQNIQYF. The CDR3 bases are TGTGCCAGCAGCTACGGGACAGGGGGTCAAAACATTCAGTACTTC.

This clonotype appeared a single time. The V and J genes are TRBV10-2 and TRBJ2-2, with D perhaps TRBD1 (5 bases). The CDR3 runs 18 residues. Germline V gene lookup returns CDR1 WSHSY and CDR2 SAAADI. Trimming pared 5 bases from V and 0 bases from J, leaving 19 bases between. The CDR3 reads CASSSDITGDTNTGELFF. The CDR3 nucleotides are TGCGCCAGCAGTTCAGACATCACAGGAGATACGAACACCGGGGAGCTGTTTTTT.

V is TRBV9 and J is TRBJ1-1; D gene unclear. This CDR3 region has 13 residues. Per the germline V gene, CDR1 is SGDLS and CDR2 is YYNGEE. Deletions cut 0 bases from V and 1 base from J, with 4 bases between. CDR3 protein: CASSVDENTEAFF. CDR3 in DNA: TGTGCCAGCAGCGTAGATGAGAACACTGAAGCTTTCTTT.

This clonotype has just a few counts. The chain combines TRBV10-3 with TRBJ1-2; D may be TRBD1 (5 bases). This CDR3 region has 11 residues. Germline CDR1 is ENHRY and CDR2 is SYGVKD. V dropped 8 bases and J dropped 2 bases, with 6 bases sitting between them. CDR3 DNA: TGTGCCATCCGGGACAACTATGGCTACACCTTC. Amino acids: CAIRDNYGYTF.

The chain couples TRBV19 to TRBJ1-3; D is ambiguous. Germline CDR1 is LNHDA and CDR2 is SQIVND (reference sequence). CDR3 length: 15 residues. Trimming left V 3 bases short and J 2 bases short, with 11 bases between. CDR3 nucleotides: TGTGCCAGTAGTATTAGTATTGGGGCTGGAAACACCATATATTTT. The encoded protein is CASSISIGAGNTIYF.

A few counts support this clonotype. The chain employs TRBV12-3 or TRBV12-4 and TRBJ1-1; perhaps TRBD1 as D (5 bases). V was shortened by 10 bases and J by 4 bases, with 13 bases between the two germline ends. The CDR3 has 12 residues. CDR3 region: CATRGLGTEAFF. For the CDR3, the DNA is TGTGCCACCCGGGGGTTAGGCACTGAAGCTTTCTTT.

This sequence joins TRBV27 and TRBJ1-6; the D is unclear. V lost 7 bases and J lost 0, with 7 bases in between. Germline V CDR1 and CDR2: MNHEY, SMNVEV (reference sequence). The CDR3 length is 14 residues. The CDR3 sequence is CASTDNSYNSPLHF. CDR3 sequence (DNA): TGTGCCAGCACCGATAACTCCTATAATTCACCCCTCCACTTT.

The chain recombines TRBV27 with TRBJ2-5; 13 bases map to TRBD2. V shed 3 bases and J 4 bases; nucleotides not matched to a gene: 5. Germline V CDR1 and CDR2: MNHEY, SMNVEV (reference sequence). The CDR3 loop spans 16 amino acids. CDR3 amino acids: CASSFTSGGAPETQYF. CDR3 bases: TGTGCCAGCAGTTTTACTAGCGGGGGGGCCCCAGAGACCCAGTACTTC.

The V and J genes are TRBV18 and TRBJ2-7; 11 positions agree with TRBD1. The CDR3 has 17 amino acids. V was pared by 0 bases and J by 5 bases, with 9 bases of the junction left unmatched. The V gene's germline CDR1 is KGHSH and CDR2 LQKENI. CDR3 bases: TGTGCCAGCTCACCACCCTTACCGGGACAGGGGGTGGACGAGCAGTACTTC. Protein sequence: CASSPPLPGQGVDEQYF. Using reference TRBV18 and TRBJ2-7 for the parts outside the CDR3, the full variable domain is NAGVMQNPRHLVRRRGQEARLRCSPMKGHSHVYWYRQLPEEGLKFMVYLQKENIIDESGMPKERFSAEFPKEGPSILRIQQVVRGDSAAYFCASSPPLPGQGVDEQYFGPGTRLTVT.

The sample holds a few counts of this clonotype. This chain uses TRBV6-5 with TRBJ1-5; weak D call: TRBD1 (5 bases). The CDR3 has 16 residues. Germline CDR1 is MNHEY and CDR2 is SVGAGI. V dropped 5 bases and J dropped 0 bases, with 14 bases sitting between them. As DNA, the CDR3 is TGTGCCAGCAGTCACAGGATATCAAATAGCAATCAGCCCCAGCATTTT. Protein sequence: CASSHRISNSNQPQHF.

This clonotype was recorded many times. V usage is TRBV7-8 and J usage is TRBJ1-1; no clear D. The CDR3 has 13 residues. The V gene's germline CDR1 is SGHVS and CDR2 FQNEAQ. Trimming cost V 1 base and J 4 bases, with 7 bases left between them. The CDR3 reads CASSLVEATEAFF. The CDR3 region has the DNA TGTGCCAGCAGCTTAGTCGAGGCCACTGAAGCTTTCTTT.

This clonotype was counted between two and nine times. The CDR3 coding sequence is TGCGCCAGCAGCCAAGACCCCGGGACTTACTCCTACAATGAGCAGTTCTTC. It translates to CASSQDPGTYSYNEQFF. The chain carries TRBV4-3 and TRBJ2-1; D might be TRBD2 (6 bases). CDR1 and CDR2 (germline): LGHNA, YSLEER. Between the trimmed V and J ends, which lost 0 bases and 0 bases, there was a span of 12 bases. This CDR3 region has 17 residues.

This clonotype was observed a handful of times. The CDR3 DNA is TGCAGTGCTAGAGATGGGTCCTCCTACGAGCAGTACGTC. This encodes CSARDGSSYEQYV. The chain recombines TRBV20-1 with TRBJ2-7, with unresolved D. Germline CDR1 and CDR2: DFQATT and SNEGSKA (reference sequence). The CDR3 covers 13 residues. With 0 bases removed from V and 0 bases from J, the gap between germline ends came to 6 bases.

CDR3 in amino acids: CASSPGSLGVTTEAFF. DNA for the CDR3: TGTGCCAGCAGTCCGGGATCCCTAGGGGTGACCACTGAAGCTTTCTTT. This sequence joins TRBV27 and TRBJ1-1; D perhaps matches TRBD1 (5 bases). CDR3 length: 16 residues. V was shortened by 5 bases and J by 4 bases, with 20 bases between the two germline ends. Germline-derived CDR1 and CDR2 are MNHEY and SMNVEV (reference sequence).

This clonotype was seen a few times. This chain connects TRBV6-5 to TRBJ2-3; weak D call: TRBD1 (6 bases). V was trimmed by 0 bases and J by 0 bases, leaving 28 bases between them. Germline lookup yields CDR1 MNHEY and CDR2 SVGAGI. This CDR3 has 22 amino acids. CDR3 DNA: TGTGCCAGCAGTTACTCGACAGGCCTAAGGGCGCAGACCCTCTCTAGCACAGATACGCAGTATTTT. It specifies CASSYSTGLRAQTLSSTDTQYF.

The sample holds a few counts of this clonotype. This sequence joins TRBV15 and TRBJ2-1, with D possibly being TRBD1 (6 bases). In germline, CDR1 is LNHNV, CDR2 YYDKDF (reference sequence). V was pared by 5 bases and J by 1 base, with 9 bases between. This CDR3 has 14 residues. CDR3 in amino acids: CATSYRASYNEQFF. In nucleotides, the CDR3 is TGTGCCACCAGCTACAGGGCTTCCTACAATGAGCAGTTCTTC.

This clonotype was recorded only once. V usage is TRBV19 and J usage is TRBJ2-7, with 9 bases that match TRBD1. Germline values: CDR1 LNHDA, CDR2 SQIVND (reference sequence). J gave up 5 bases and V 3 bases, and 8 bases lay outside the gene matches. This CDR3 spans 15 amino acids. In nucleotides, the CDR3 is TGTGCCAGTAGTATTCAAGGACAGGGGCCCAACGAGCAGTACTTC. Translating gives CASSIQGQGPNEQYF.

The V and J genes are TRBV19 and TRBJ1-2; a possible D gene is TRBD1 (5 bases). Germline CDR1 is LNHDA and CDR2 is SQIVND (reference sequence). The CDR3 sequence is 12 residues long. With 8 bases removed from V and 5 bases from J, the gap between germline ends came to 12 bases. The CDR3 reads CASGETAYGYTF. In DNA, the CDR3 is TGTGCCAGTGGGGAGACAGCTTATGGCTACACCTTC.